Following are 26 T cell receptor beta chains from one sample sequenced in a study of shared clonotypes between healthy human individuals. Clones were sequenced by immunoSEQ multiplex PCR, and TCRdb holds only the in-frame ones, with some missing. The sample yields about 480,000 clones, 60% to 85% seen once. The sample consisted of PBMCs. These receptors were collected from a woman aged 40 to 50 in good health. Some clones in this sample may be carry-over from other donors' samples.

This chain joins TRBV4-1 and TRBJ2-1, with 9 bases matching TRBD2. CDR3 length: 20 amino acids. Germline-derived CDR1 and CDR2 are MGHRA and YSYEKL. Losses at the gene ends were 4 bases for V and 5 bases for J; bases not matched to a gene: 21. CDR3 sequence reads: CASSRMIGLAGFRTHNEQFF. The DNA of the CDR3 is TGCGCCAGCAGCCGTATGATCGGCCTAGCGGGATTCCGAACTCACAATGAGCAGTTCTTC.

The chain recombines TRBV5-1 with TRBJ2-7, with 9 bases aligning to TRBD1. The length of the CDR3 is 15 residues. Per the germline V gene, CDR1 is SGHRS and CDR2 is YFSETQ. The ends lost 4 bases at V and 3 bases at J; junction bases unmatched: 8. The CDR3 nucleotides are TGCGCCAGCAGCACCGGACAGGGGTGGAACTACGAGCAGTACTTC. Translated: CASSTGQGWNYEQYF.

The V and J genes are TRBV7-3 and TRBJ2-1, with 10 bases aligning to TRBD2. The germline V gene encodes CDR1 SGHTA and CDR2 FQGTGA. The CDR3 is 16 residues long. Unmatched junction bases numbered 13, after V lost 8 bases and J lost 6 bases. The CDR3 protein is CASGGYSGRSSNEQFF. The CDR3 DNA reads TGTGCCAGCGGGGGCTATAGCGGGAGGTCGTCCAATGAGCAGTTCTTC. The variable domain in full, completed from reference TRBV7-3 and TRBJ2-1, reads GAGVSQTPSNKVTEKGKYVELRCDPISGHTALYWYRQSLGQGPEFLIYFQGTGAADDSGLPNDRFFAVRPEGSVSTLKIQRTERGDSAVYLCASGGYSGRSSNEQFFGPGTRLTVL.

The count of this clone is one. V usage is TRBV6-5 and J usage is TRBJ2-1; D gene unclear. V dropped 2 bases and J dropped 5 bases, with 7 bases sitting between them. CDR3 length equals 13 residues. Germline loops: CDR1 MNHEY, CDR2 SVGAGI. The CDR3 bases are TGTGCCAGCAGTTACGGGTTCGACAATGAGCAGTTCTTC. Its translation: CASSYGFDNEQFF.

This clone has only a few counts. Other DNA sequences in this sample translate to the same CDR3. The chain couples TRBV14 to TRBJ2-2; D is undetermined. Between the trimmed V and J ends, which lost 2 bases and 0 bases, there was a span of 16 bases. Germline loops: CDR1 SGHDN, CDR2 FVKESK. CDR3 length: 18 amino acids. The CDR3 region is CASSQSNSAGANTGELFF. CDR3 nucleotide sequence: TGTGCCAGCAGCCAATCAAATTCGGCAGGCGCGAACACCGGGGAGCTGTTTTTT.

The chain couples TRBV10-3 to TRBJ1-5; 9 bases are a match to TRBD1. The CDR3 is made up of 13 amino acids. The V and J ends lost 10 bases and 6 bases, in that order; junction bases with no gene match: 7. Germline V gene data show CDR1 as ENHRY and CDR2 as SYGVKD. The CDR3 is CATRDRDSQPQHF. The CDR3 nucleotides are TGTGCCACCCGGGACAGGGATAGTCAGCCCCAGCATTTT.

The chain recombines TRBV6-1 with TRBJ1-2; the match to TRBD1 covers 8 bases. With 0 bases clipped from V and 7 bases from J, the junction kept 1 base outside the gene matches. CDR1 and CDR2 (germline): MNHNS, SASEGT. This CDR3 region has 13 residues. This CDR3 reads CASSEATGGGYTF. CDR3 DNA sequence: TGTGCCAGCAGTGAAGCTACAGGGGGTGGCTACACCTTC.

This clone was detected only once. CDR3 in DNA: TGCGCCAGCCAGGGGGGAGGTACAGATACGCAGTATTTT. This encodes CASQGGGTDTQYF. This chain uses TRBV10-1 with TRBJ2-3; a weak D match, TRBD1 (7 bases). This CDR3 comprises 13 residues. Deletions cut 8 bases from V and 3 bases from J, with 12 bases between. Germline CDR1 reads WNHNN; CDR2 reads SYGVQD (reference sequence).

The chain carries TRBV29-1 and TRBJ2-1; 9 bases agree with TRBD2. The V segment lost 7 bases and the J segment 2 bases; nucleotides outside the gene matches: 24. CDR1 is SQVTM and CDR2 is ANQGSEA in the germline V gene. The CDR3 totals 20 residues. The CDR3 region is CSGREGRWREGFLTYNEQFF. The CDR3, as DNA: TGCAGCGGAAGGGAGGGGAGGTGGCGGGAGGGCTTCCTAACCTACAATGAGCAGTTCTTC.

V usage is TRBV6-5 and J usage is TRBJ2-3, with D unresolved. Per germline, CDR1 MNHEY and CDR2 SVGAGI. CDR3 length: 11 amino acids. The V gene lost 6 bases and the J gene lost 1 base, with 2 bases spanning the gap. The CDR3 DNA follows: TGTGCCAGCAGGGGCACAGATACGCAGTATTTT. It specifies CASRGTDTQYF.

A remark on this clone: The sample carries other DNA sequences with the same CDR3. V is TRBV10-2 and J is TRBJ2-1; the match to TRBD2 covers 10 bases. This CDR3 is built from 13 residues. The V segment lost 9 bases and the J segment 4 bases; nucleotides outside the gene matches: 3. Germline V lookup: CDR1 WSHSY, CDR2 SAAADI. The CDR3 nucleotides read TGCGCCAGTCGGACTAGCGGTTACAATGAGCAGTTCTTC. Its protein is CASRTSGYNEQFF.

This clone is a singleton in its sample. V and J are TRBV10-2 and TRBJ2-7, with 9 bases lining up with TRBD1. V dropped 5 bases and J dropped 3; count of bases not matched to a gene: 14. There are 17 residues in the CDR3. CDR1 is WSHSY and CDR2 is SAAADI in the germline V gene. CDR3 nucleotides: TGCGCCAGCAGTTCCCCTACTGGACAGGGGAGGTACTACGAGCAGTACTTC. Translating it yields CASSSPTGQGRYYEQYF.

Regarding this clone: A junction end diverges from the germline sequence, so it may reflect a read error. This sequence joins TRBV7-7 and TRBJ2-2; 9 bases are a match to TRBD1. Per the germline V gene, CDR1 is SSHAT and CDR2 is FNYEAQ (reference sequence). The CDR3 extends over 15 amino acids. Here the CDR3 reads CASSPGTGRPGELFF. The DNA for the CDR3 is TGTGCTAGCAGCCCCGGGACAGGGAGGCCCGGGGAGCTGTTTTTT.

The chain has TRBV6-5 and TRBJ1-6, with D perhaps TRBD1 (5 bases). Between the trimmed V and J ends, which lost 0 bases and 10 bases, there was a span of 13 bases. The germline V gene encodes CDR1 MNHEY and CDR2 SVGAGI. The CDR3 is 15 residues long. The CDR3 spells CASSYSDSFGSPLHF. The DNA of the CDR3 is TGTGCCAGCAGTTACTCCGACAGTTTTGGCTCACCCCTCCACTTT.

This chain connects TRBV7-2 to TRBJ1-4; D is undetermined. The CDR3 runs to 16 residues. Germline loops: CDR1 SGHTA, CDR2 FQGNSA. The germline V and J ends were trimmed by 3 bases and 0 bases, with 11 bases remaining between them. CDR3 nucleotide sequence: TGTGCCAGCAGCTTCGACAACAGCCCAACTAATGAAAAACTGTTTTTT. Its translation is CASSFDNSPTNEKLFF. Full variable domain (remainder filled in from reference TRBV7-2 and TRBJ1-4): GAGVSQSPSNKVTEKGKDVELRCDPISGHTALYWYRQSLGQGLEFLIYFQGNSAPDKSGLPSDRFSAERTGGSVSTLTIQRTQQEDSAVYLCASSFDNSPTNEKLFFGSGTQLSVL.

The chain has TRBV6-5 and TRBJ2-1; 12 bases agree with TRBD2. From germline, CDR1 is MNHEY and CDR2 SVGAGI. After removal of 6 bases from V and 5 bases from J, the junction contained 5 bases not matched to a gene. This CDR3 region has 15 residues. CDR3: CASRLAGGPHNEQFF. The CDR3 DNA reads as TGTGCCAGCAGGCTAGCGGGAGGGCCGCACAATGAGCAGTTCTTC.

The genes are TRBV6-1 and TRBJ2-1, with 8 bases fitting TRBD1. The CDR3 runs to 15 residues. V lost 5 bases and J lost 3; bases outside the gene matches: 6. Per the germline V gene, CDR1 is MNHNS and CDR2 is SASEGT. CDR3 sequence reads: CASSTDRGDYNEQFF. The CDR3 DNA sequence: TGTGCCAGCAGTACTGACAGGGGAGACTACAATGAGCAGTTCTTC.

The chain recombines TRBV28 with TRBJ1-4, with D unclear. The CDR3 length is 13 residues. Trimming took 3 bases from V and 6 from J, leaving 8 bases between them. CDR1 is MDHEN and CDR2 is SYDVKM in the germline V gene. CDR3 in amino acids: CASSFPNDEKLFF. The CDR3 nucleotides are TGTGCCAGCAGTTTCCCTAATGATGAAAAACTGTTTTTT.

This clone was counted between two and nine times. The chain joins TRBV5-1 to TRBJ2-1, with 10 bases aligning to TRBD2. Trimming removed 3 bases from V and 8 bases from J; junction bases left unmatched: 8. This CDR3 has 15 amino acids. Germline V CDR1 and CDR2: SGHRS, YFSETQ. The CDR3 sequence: CASSSQAGGPDEQFF. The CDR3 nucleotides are TGCGCCAGCAGCTCACAAGCGGGAGGGCCTGATGAGCAGTTCTTC.

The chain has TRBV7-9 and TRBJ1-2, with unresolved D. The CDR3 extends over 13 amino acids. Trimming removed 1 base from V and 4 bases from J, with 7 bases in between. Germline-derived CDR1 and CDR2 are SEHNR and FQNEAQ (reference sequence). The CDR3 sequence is CASSLEQSYGYTF. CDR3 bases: TGTGCCAGCAGCTTAGAACAGAGCTATGGCTACACCTTC.

The CDR3: CASSPPGVLKQDTEAFF. The CDR3 DNA follows: TGTGCCAGCTCACCACCGGGGGTGCTTAAACAGGACACTGAAGCTTTCTTT. V and J are TRBV18 and TRBJ1-1; a possible D gene is TRBD1 (5 bases). Germline V gene sequence: CDR1 KGHSH, CDR2 LQKENI. The CDR3 is 17 residues long. V was cut by 0 bases and J by 3 bases, with 17 bases left in between.

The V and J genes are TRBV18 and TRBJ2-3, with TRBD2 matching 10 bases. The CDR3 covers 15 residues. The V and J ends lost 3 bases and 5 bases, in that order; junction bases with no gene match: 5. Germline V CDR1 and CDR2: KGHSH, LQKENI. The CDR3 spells CASSPPGLARDTQYF. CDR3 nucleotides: TGTGCCAGCTCACCCCCGGGACTAGCGAGAGATACGCAGTATTTT.

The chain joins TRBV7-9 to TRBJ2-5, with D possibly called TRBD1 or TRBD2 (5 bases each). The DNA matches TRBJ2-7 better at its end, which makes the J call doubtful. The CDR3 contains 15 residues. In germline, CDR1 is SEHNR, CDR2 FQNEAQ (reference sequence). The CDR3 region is CASSLARARDYEQYF. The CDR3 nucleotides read TGTGCCAGCAGCTTAGCGAGGGCCAGGGATTACGAGCAGTACTTC.

CDR3 DNA: TGTGCCAGCAGCCTTCCTGGGCGGGACACCATATATTTT. It yields the protein CASSLPGRDTIYF. This sequence joins TRBV7-2 and TRBJ1-3; D not certain. The ends were cut back, 5 bases at V and 8 bases at J, with 13 bases in the middle. This CDR3 contains 13 residues. Germline V gene lookup returns CDR1 SGHTA and CDR2 FQGNSA. Variable domain in full (rest from reference TRBV7-2 and TRBJ1-3): GAGVSQSPSNKVTEKGKDVELRCDPISGHTALYWYRQSLGQGLEFLIYFQGNSAPDKSGLPSDRFSAERTGGSVSTLTIQRTQQEDSAVYLCASSLPGRDTIYFGEGSWLTVV.

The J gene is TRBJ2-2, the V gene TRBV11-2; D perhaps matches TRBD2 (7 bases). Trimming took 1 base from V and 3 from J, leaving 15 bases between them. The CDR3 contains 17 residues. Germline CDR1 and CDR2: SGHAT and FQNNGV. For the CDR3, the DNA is TGTGCCAGCAGCTTAGTTGGGGGGGCGGTCTACACCGGGGAGCTGTTTTTT. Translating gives CASSLVGGAVYTGELFF.

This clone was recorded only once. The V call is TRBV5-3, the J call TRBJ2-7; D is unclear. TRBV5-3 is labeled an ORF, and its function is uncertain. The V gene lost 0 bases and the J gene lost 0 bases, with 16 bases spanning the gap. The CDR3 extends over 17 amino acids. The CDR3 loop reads CARSLAPRAFSSYEQYF. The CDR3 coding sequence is TGTGCCAGAAGCTTGGCCCCCCGGGCTTTTAGCTCCTACGAGCAGTACTTC.